A selection of T cell receptor beta chains follows, all from one sample in a study of CD8 T cells in Susac syndrome. TCRdb ran MiXCR on the immunoSEQ multiplex PCR reads and lists one entry per CDR3 protein. Of about 120,000 distinct CDR3 sequences in the sample, about 94% were seen once. The sequenced sample was CD4+ T cells from PBMCs. These receptors originate from a human donor with multiple sclerosis. The CDR3 runs from the conserved cysteine through the conserved F or W. The D gene is left open where the match is weak. Clone size is shown for a subset of rows, as once, few, many or a class of expanded clone.

size	D	J	V	DNA	CDR3
few	TRBD1	TRBJ2-7	TRBV6-2/TRBV6-3	TGTGCCAGCAGAGAGACAGGGCAACCAGGCGAGCAGTACTTC	CASRETGQPGEQYF
NA	TRBD2	TRBJ2-7	TRBV9	TGTGCCAGCAGCGTAGGTGCGGGGGGGTCCTACGAGCAGTACTTC	CASSVGAGGSYEQYF
NA	NA	TRBJ2-6	TRBV5-4	TGTGCCAGCAGCTTGTTGGCGCAGCCCAACGTCCTGACTTTC	CASSLLAQPNVLTF
NA	NA	TRBJ1-1	TRBV12-3/TRBV12-4	TGTGCCAGCAGTTTTGTGACCATAAACACTGAAGCTTTCTTT	CASSFVTINTEAFF
NA	TRBD1	TRBJ2-7	TRBV12-3/TRBV12-4	TGTGCCAGCAGTTTCGTACCGGGACAGGGGGCCTACGAGCAGTACTTC	CASSFVPGQGAYEQYF
NA	NA	TRBJ2-1	TRBV6-2/TRBV6-3	TGTGCCAGCAGTACCCCGGGGAGTGCGGCCTACAATGAGCAGTTCTTC	CASSTPGSAAYNEQFF
NA	NA	TRBJ1-1	TRBV12-3/TRBV12-4	TGTGCCAGCAGCCCCCAGGTCCGGGGTGGCACTGAAGCTTTCTTT	CASSPQVRGGTEAFF
NA	NA	TRBJ2-7	TRBV3-1	TGTGCCAGCAGCGGACCGACCTACGAGCAGTACTTC	CASSGPTYEQYF
NA	NA	TRBJ1-2	TRBV10-1	TGCGCCAGCAGTGAACACGGCAGAAGCTATGGCTACACCTTC	CASSEHGRSYGYTF
NA	NA	TRBJ2-1	TRBV7-9	TGTGCCAGCAGCTTAATGGCTGAGCAGTTCTTC	CASSLMAEQFF
NA	NA	TRBJ2-7	TRBV6-6	TGTGCCAGCAGTTACTCCCGGGCAGCCTACAAGCAGTACTTC	CASSYSRAAYKQYF
NA	NA	TRBJ2-3	TRBV25-1	TGTGCCAGCAGTGGATACAGGAACACAGATACGCAGTATTTT	CASSGYRNTDTQYF
once	TRBD1	TRBJ1-1	TRBV29-1	TGCAGCGTTGGGACAGGGAGACTTGAAGCTTTCTTT	CSVGTGRLEAFF
NA	NA	TRBJ2-4	TRBV14	TGTGCCAGCAGCCAATTGGCAGGGGTCCTAAACATTCAGTACTTC	CASSQLAGVLNIQYF
NA	NA	TRBJ2-5	TRBV19	TGTGCCAGTAGTATGGGGAGAGCGTACTTC	CASSMGRAYF
NA	TRBD2	TRBJ2-5	TRBV18	TGTGCCAGCTCACCAGGGACTACGGAGACCCAGTACTTC	CASSPGTTETQYF
NA	TRBD1	TRBJ1-1	TRBV18	TGTGCCAGCTCACCAGCCGGGACAGGGGGCACTGAAGCTTTCTTT	CASSPAGTGGTEAFF
NA	NA	TRBJ1-1	TRBV10-3	TGTGCCATCAGTGGGGGAAACACTGAAGCTTTCTTT	CAISGGNTEAFF
NA	NA	TRBJ1-5	TRBV28	TGTGCCTCCGGAACAGCCATCTCCCAGCATTTT	CASGTAISQHF
once	TRBD2	TRBJ2-1	TRBV6-2/TRBV6-3	TGTGCCAGCAGTTCTCAAGCGGGGGCTTACAATGAGCAGTTCTTC	CASSSQAGAYNEQFF
NA	NA	TRBJ1-3	TRBV12-5	TGTGCTAGTGGTTTGGAACAGGGAAACACCATATATTTT	CASGLEQGNTIYF
NA	NA	TRBJ2-7	TRBV6-5	TGTGCCAGCAGCCCTCGACAGGACCCAATCTACGAGCAGTACTTC	CASSPRQDPIYEQYF
NA	NA	TRBJ1-6	TRBV6-2/TRBV6-3	TGTGCCAGCAAGATAGCGGCAGGGCGTGGGGCACCCCTCCACTTT	CASKIAAGRGAPLHF
NA	NA	TRBJ2-7	TRBV12-3/TRBV12-4	TGTGCCAGCAGCAATGGACACGAGCAGTACTTC	CASSNGHEQYF
once	NA	TRBJ1-1	TRBV20-1	TGCAGTGCCGCGTTAAATATCATGAACACTGAAGCTTTCTTT	CSAALNIMNTEAFF
NA	NA	TRBJ2-2	TRBV12-3/TRBV12-4	TGTGCCAGCAGCTCCTTAAGGGGGTACACCGGGGAGCTGTTTTTT	CASSSLRGYTGELFF
NA	NA	TRBJ2-4	TRBV4-2	TGTGCCAGCAGCGCGGTGGGAGGAGGGAAGATAGCCAAAAACATTCAGTACTTC	CASSAVGGGKIAKNIQYF
NA	NA	TRBJ2-1	TRBV27	TGTGCCAGCAGTTCTCTAGGGTTCAATGACTATGAGCAGTTCTTC	CASSSLGFNDYEQFF
NA	NA	TRBJ1-2	TRBV6-2/TRBV6-3	TGTGCCAGCAGTTACTCCACAATTGGCTATGGCTACACCTTC	CASSYSTIGYGYTF
NA	NA	TRBJ2-1	TRBV7-8	TGTGCCAGCAGCTTATTTGGCGGGACCTCCTACAATGAGCAGTTCTTC	CASSLFGGTSYNEQFF
once	TRBD1	TRBJ2-7	TRBV10-3	TGTGCCACGACGGACAGGGGAAACGAGCAGTACTTC	CATTDRGNEQYF
NA	NA	TRBJ2-7	TRBV7-9	TGTGCCAGCAGCCCCAAAAGGGGGGGTCCTCCATACGAGCAGTACTTC	CASSPKRGGPPYEQYF
once	TRBD1	TRBJ2-7	TRBV29-1	TGCAGCGTTGAAGAAAGGGGACAGGTCTCCTACGAGCAGTACTTC	CSVEERGQVSYEQYF
NA	NA	TRBJ2-5	TRBV20-1	TGCAGTGCTAGAGCCGGGGGAGAGACCCAGTACTTC	CSARAGGETQYF
NA	TRBD1	TRBJ2-2	TRBV4-2	TGTGCCAGCAGCCAAGCTGGGACAGGGGGCGCGGACGGGGAGCTGTTTTTT	CASSQAGTGGADGELFF
NA	NA	TRBJ2-1	TRBV5-4	TGTGCCAGCAGCGCTGGTGAGCTCAATGAGCAGTTCTTC	CASSAGELNEQFF
NA	NA	TRBJ1-5	TRBV20-1	TGCAGTGCTATCGGGGAAAATCAGCCCCAGCATTTT	CSAIGENQPQHF
NA	NA	TRBJ2-7	TRBV7-2	TGTGCCAGCAGCCCGAACTTGTACGAGCAGTACTTC	CASSPNLYEQYF
NA	NA	TRBJ1-2	TRBV5-1	TGCGCCAGCGGGCAGGGATCTAACTATGGCTACACCTTC	CASGQGSNYGYTF
NA	TRBD2	TRBJ2-1	TRBV5-1	TGCGCCAGCGGATCGAGCGGGATCTCCTACAATGAGCAGTTCTTC	CASGSSGISYNEQFF
NA	NA	TRBJ2-5	TRBV20-1	TGCAGTGCTAGAGATATAGACTTCGAACGGGAGACCCAGTACTTC	CSARDIDFERETQYF
NA	NA	TRBJ2-4	TRBV7-2	TGTGCCAGCAGCTTAGAGAGACACATTCAGTACTTC	CASSLERHIQYF
NA	NA	TRBJ2-7	TRBV6-2/TRBV6-3	TGTGCCAGCAGTGTCGGCTACTACGAGCAGTACTTC	CASSVGYYEQYF
once	NA	TRBJ2-6	TRBV29-1	TGCAGCGCCTATAGTGGGGCCAACGTCCTGACTTTC	CSAYSGANVLTF
NA	NA	TRBJ1-5	TRBV27	TGTGCCAGCAGTCGTTCGGCGAGGGCGGCAAAACAGCCCCAGCATTTT	CASSRSARAAKQPQHF
NA	NA	TRBJ1-2	TRBV9	TGTGCCAGCAGCGCACTACCCCCGACCCATGGCTACACCTTC	CASSALPPTHGYTF
NA	NA	TRBJ2-2	TRBV9	TGTGCCAGCAGCGTAGGGGGAGATCAAATGGGGGAGCTGTTTTTT	CASSVGGDQMGELFF
NA	TRBD1	TRBJ1-1	TRBV7-2	TGTGCCAGCAGCTGGGGGACAGGGGACGTGGCTTTCTTT	CASSWGTGDVAFF
NA	TRBD1	TRBJ2-2	TRBV18	TGTGCCAGCTCACCACAGGGACAGGGGAACACCGGGGAGCTGTTTTTT	CASSPQGQGNTGELFF
NA	NA	TRBJ1-6	TRBV20-1	TGCAGTGCTAGAGATAGGTCAGGGGCGCATTCACCCCTCCACTTT	CSARDRSGAHSPLHF
NA	NA	TRBJ2-1	TRBV10-3	TGTGCCATCACTCTCGGGCCGAACAATGAGCAGTTCTTC	CAITLGPNNEQFF
NA	NA	TRBJ1-1	TRBV29-1	TGCAGCGTTGAAGACGGTGGGAACACTGAAGCTTTCTTT	CSVEDGGNTEAFF
NA	TRBD1	TRBJ1-2	TRBV30	TGTGCCTGGAGCCGGGACAGGGGGACCTATGGCTACACCTTC	CAWSRDRGTYGYTF
NA	NA	TRBJ1-4	TRBV3-1	TGTGCCAGCAGCCAAGGGGGACGTCGGCCAGCAACTAATGAAAAACTGTTTTTT	CASSQGGRRPATNEKLFF
NA	NA	TRBJ2-6	TRBV3-1	TGTGCCAGCAGCCATGGGGACATCTCTGGGGCCAACGTCCTGACTTTC	CASSHGDISGANVLTF
once	NA	TRBJ2-7	TRBV6-2/TRBV6-3	TGTGCCAGCAGTAGGACAATGCCGCCCTACGAGCAGTACTTC	CASSRTMPPYEQYF
NA	NA	TRBJ2-3	TRBV30	TGTGCCTGGAGTGTAAGAGCTGGAGCAGATACGCAGTATTTT	CAWSVRAGADTQYF
NA	NA	TRBJ2-4	TRBV11-2	TGTGCCAGCAGCTTAAGGGTCGAAAACATTCAGTACTTC	CASSLRVENIQYF
NA	NA	TRBJ2-1	TRBV15	TGTGCCACCAGGTCGGGAGAACGAGCTTACAATGAGCAGTTCTTC	CATRSGERAYNEQFF